These T cell receptor beta chains were read from a single sample in a study of Ad26.COV2.S vaccination and SARS-CoV-2 variants. The repertoire was sequenced with immunoSEQ multiplex PCR; TCRdb's copy has only in-frame clones and lacks some. The data hold 410,000 or so clones, with roughly 90% observed a single time. The material was peripheral blood, obtained in a trial of Ad26.COV2.S vaccine versus placebo. The receptors stem from a person aged 18-65 years who received the Ad26.COV2.S COVID-19 vaccine or a placebo. CDR3s include the opening cysteine and the closing phenylalanine or tryptophan. D genes are given only for firm matches. Only part of the rows carry a size: once, few, many, or a class if the clone is expanded.

v_call	d_call	clone_size	j_call	cdr3_aa	cdr3_nt
TRBV4-1	-	-	TRBJ1-1	CASSQVYQGAPEAFF	TGCGCCAGCAGCCAAGTTTACCAGGGAGCCCCTGAAGCTTTCTTT
TRBV5-8	TRBD1	once	TRBJ1-2	CASSLEPGTEYPRGYGYTF	TGTGCCAGCAGCTTGGAACCTGGGACAGAGTACCCTCGGGGCTATGGCTACACCTTC
TRBV4-3	-	-	TRBJ2-1	CASSQDRVTKNEQFF	TGCGCCAGCAGCCAAGACAGGGTTACGAAAAATGAGCAGTTCTTC
TRBV3-1/TRBV3-2	TRBD1	-	TRBJ1-1	CASSQRGHMNTEAFF	TGTGCCAGCAGCCAGAGGGGGCACATGAACACTGAAGCTTTCTTT
TRBV7-2	-	-	TRBJ1-1	CASSLRRAGANTEAFF	TGTGCCAGCAGCTTAAGGCGGGCAGGAGCCAACACTGAAGCTTTCTTT
TRBV4-1	-	few	TRBJ1-2	CASSQDRLGVYGYTF	TGCGCCAGCAGCCAAGATAGGCTAGGGGTCTATGGCTACACCTTC
TRBV9	TRBD2	-	TRBJ2-1	CASSADSGGAREQFF	TGTGCCAGCAGCGCAGATAGCGGGGGGGCCCGTGAGCAGTTCTTC
TRBV28	-	-	TRBJ1-4	CASRYPGASNEKLFF	TGTGCCAGCAGATATCCGGGAGCTTCTAATGAAAAACTGTTTTTT
TRBV19	-	-	TRBJ2-6	CASRTGFQAAGANVLTF	TGTGCCAGTAGAACAGGATTCCAAGCGGCTGGGGCCAACGTCCTGACTTTC
TRBV28	-	-	TRBJ2-7	CASSLVIPEQYF	TGTGCCAGCAGTTTGGTTATCCCCGAGCAGTACTTC
TRBV5-8	TRBD2	once	TRBJ2-3	CASSLDPAGGATDTQYF	TGTGCCAGCAGCTTGGATCCAGCGGGGGGGGCCACAGATACGCAGTATTTT
TRBV28	-	once	TRBJ1-1	CASSLRTPPGAFF	TGTGCCAGCAGTTTACGGACCCCCCCGGGAGCTTTCTTT
TRBV6-2/TRBV6-3	-	few	TRBJ2-5	CASTPRPEPSQETQYF	TGTGCCAGCACCCCACGACCGGAACCTTCCCAAGAGACCCAGTACTTC
TRBV30	-	-	TRBJ1-2	CAWITGPGRMTF	TGTGCCTGGATAACCGGACCGGGAAGAATGACCTTC
TRBV18	TRBD2	-	TRBJ2-3	CASSTTSGGADTQYF	TGTGCCAGCTCAACGACTAGCGGGGGGGCAGATACGCAGTATTTT
TRBV6-2/TRBV6-3	TRBD1	once	TRBJ2-7	CASSQGTGGYRSYEQYF	TGTGCCAGCAGCCAGGGAACAGGGGGCTATCGTTCCTACGAGCAGTACTTC
TRBV20-1	TRBD2	-	TRBJ2-3	CSASFPSGGPASGTDTQYF	TGCAGTGCTAGTTTCCCTAGCGGGGGGCCTGCCTCTGGCACAGATACGCAGTATTTT
TRBV27	-	-	TRBJ1-1	CASSSPAAEAFF	TGTGCCAGCAGTTCTCCGGCGGCCGAAGCTTTCTTT
TRBV19	TRBD1	-	TRBJ2-1	CASTDGQGSYEQFF	TGTGCCAGCACCGACGGACAGGGGAGTTATGAGCAGTTCTTC
TRBV19	-	-	TRBJ1-4	CASSIGGQYHSNPTNEKLFF	TGTGCCAGTAGTATCGGAGGACAGTACCATAGTAATCCAACTAATGAAAAACTGTTTTTT
TRBV4-3	-	-	TRBJ1-2	CASSPREGNYGYTF	TGCGCCAGCAGCCCACGCGAGGGTAACTATGGCTACACCTTC
TRBV23-1	-	-	TRBJ1-5	CASSHRGGRVVDQPQHF	TGCGCCAGCAGTCACCGGGGGGGCAGGGTCGTCGATCAGCCCCAGCATTTT
TRBV30	TRBD1	-	TRBJ1-2	CAWKPRDRTFYGYTF	TGTGCCTGGAAACCCCGGGACAGGACCTTCTATGGCTACACCTTC
TRBV11-2	-	-	TRBJ1-2	CASSLATASGYTF	TGTGCCAGCAGCTTAGCCACTGCTAGTGGCTACACCTTC
TRBV28	-	-	TRBJ1-5	CASSFGTGYQPQHF	TGTGCCAGCAGTTTTGGCACAGGCTATCAGCCCCAGCATTTT
TRBV9	-	-	TRBJ2-4	CASSVGGGITKNIQYF	TGTGCCAGCAGCGTAGGAGGGGGTATAACCAAAAACATTCAGTACTTC
TRBV19	-	-	TRBJ1-1	CASISLWNTEAFF	TGTGCCAGTATATCCCTTTGGAACACTGAAGCTTTCTTT
TRBV6-5	TRBD1	once	TRBJ1-2	CASSKGDSKWGYTF	TGTGCCAGCAGCAAGGGGGACAGTAAATGGGGCTACACCTTC
TRBV6-5	-	-	TRBJ2-2	CASNRDFTTGELFF	TGTGCCAGCAATAGGGATTTCACTACCGGGGAGCTGTTTTTT
TRBV4-3	TRBD1	once	TRBJ1-2	CASSQAALDRVSYGYTF	TGCGCCAGCAGCCAAGCGGCGCTCGACAGGGTTTCCTATGGCTACACCTTC
TRBV21-1	-	-	TRBJ2-7	CARAATNYEQYF	TGTGCCAGAGCGGCGACCAACTACGAGCAGTACTTC
TRBV6-1	-	once	TRBJ1-6	CASSELLRPGNSPLHF	TGTGCCAGCAGTGAACTGCTACGACCTGGTAATTCACCCCTCCACTTT
TRBV5-1	-	many	TRBJ2-1	CASSLGPGKSFMYNEQFF	TGCGCCAGCAGCTTGGGACCGGGGAAATCATTTATGTACAATGAGCAGTTCTTC
TRBV7-2	-	-	TRBJ2-7	CASSLLAGPYEQYF	TGTGCCAGCAGCTTACTGGCGGGCCCCTACGAGCAGTACTTC
TRBV7-2	-	once	TRBJ2-2	CASSLDHWTYGELFF	TGTGCCAGCAGCTTAGATCACTGGACGTACGGGGAGCTGTTTTTT
TRBV7-8	TRBD2	-	TRBJ2-3	CASRIPAQRGIITDTQYF	TGTGCCAGCCGTATACCAGCCCAGCGGGGGATTATCACAGATACGCAGTATTTT
TRBV5-6	-	-	TRBJ1-2	CASSWTGYGYGYTF	TGTGCCAGCAGCTGGACGGGCTACGGCTATGGCTACACCTTC
TRBV7-2	TRBD1	-	TRBJ2-7	CASSYRGPTGGEQYF	TGTGCCAGCAGCTACAGGGGGCCCACTGGGGGAGAGCAGTACTTC
TRBV4-3	-	-	TRBJ2-1	CASSHPRPTASANEQFF	TGCGCCAGCAGCCATCCCAGACCGACAGCCAGTGCCAATGAGCAGTTCTTC
TRBV11-3	-	once	TRBJ1-1	CASSPGQNTEAFF	TGTGCCAGCAGCCCTGGACAGAACACTGAAGCTTTCTTT
TRBV11-2	-	-	TRBJ1-1	CASSEQPNTEAFF	TGTGCCAGCAGCGAACAGCCGAACACTGAAGCTTTCTTT
TRBV28	TRBD2	-	TRBJ2-7	CASSLAGGTYEQYF	TGTGCCAGCAGCCTAGCGGGGGGTACCTACGAGCAGTACTTC
TRBV4-3	-	-	TRBJ2-1	CASSQDRPPYNEQFF	TGCGCCAGCAGCCAAGATCGGCCTCCCTACAATGAGCAGTTCTTC
TRBV5-1	TRBD1	once	TRBJ2-1	CASSQGQGSEQFF	TGCGCCAGCAGCCAGGGACAGGGGTCTGAGCAGTTCTTC
TRBV6-2/TRBV6-3	-	-	TRBJ1-1	CASSRNREVIPEAFF	TGTGCCAGCAGTCGTAACAGGGAGGTAATCCCTGAAGCTTTCTTT
TRBV20-1	-	once	TRBJ2-1	CSAMEYNEQFF	TGCAGTGCTATGGAATACAATGAGCAGTTCTTC
TRBV6-5	-	-	TRBJ2-3	CASSYYTSRDGTQYF	TGTGCCAGCAGTTACTACACGTCGAGGGATGGTACGCAGTATTTT
TRBV6-5	TRBD2	-	TRBJ2-1	CASSYRVAGGYNEQFF	TGTGCCAGCAGTTACCGTGTAGCGGGGGGCTACAATGAGCAGTTCTTC
TRBV7-2	-	-	TRBJ1-2	CASSLGGAGGYTF	TGTGCCAGCAGCTTAGGTGGGGCCGGCGGCTACACCTTC
TRBV7-6	TRBD1	-	TRBJ1-2	CASSTTPGQGVNYGYTF	TGTGCCAGCAGCACTACACCGGGACAGGGAGTTAACTATGGCTACACCTTC
TRBV27	TRBD1	-	TRBJ1-4	CASSLSGETGGVEDEKLFF	TGTGCCAGCAGTTTATCGGGGGAGACAGGGGGCGTGGAGGATGAAAAACTGTTTTTT
TRBV29-1	-	-	TRBJ2-7	CSLNGEYYEQYF	TGCAGCCTCAATGGGGAGTACTACGAGCAGTACTTC
TRBV6-1	-	-	TRBJ1-5	CASSVPSTWAASNQPQHF	TGTGCCAGCAGTGTTCCTTCGACTTGGGCAGCTAGCAATCAGCCCCAGCATTTT
TRBV18	-	few	TRBJ1-2	CASTTAKERGYTF	TGTGCCAGCACTACAGCGAAGGAGAGGGGCTACACCTTC
TRBV5-4	TRBD1	-	TRBJ1-2	CASSLDQGALGYTF	TGTGCCAGCAGCTTGGATCAGGGGGCACTTGGCTACACCTTC
TRBV6-5	-	-	TRBJ2-3	CASSYKWAGPDTQYF	TGTGCCAGCAGTTACAAGTGGGCGGGCCCAGATACGCAGTATTTT